The text below deals with one T cell receptor beta chain. The specificity of this receptor is unknown. Sequencing used a NextSeq 550. The Human TCR Profiling Kit (MiLaboratory) was used to make UMI-labeled 5' RACE TRB cDNA libraries. The full amount of extracted RNA was used for cDNA synthesis, and the full amount of resulting cDNA was used for PCR amplification. The libraries were made side by side, with each library going through the same number of PCR cycles. On the authors' methods: With a minimum of two reads required per UMI, MIGEC and MiXCR pulled out about 52,000 +/- 9,100 unique UMI-labeled TRB cDNA molecules from each library. On average, about 40,000 +/- 10,000 functional in-frame TRB CDR3 nucleotide clonotypes lacking stop codons were found per library. After downsampling to 5000 UMI-labeled TRB molecules per sample, diversity metrics such as normalized Shannon-Wiener and Chao1 were calculated in VDJtools. VDJtools computed clonotype-size-weighted physicochemical properties of the central five CDR3 residues: interaction energy, strength, volume and Kidera factor 4. After reprocessing by TCRdb, each CDR3 protein sequence is one entry, and no DNA is given. TCRdb, rather than the study authors, made the V and J calls. The sample table records more than 65,000 distinct CDR3 sequences. Of the sample, around 1.4% falls within the top ten clones.

Each CD8+ T cell subset was flow-sorted in triplicate, with over 250,000 cells per subset placed directly into RLT lysis buffer. Naive CD8+ T cells were defined stringently as CD45RO-CCR7+CD27+CD95- to exclude memory contaminants. Standard density gradient centrifugation was used to isolate peripheral blood mononuclear cells from buffy coats. A FACSAria III was used to flow-sort naive CXCR3-negative and CXCR3-positive CD8+ T cells. Total RNA was extracted from sorted cells with an RNeasy Mini Kit. The data belong to a study of CXCR3-negative and CXCR3-positive naive CD8 T cells (dated by TCRdb to between 2018 and 2020). Regarding the complete study: In total, 130 million to 150 million TRB reads were obtained, or roughly 1.5 +/- 0.3 million reads per library. The diversity and physicochemical repertoire analyses included under 12 donors pooled from two independent experiments. TRBV-TRBJ cluster analysis included naive subsets from a handful of donors and memory cells from 3 donors.

General conclusions and limits of the study: CXCR3 expression partially decreased after cryopreservation, so most assays used freshly isolated PBMCs. Because surface CD5, which has been linked to self-reactivity in mice, was comparable between naive subsets, TCR interaction strength was also inferred from TRB CDR3 physicochemical properties. TRB CDR3s from CXCR3-positive naive cells showed higher hydrophobicity (lower Kidera factor 4), lower energy, and higher strength and volume indices than CXCR3-negative naive cells. Similar TRBV-TRBJ usage was shown by naive CXCR3-negative and CXCR3-positive cells from the same donor, whereas distinct patterns were shown by memory cells. Repertoire diversity was comparably high in both naive subsets but much lower in memory CD8+ T cells.

Sequencing was performed on naive CXCR3- CD8+ T cells from blood. Read against the paper, the sample's cell subset or site label means: CD45RO-CCR7+CD27+CD95- naive CD8+ T cells lacking CXCR3 (TNR3-). The clonotype comes from a human donor in good health. Some clones in this sample may be carry-over from other donors' samples.

CDR3 protein: CASSLAGASYEQYF. The sequence links TRBV19 to TRBJ2-7; TCRdb's D gene call, TRBD1, goes unchecked for lack of DNA. The CDR3 measures 14 amino acids from cysteine to phenylalanine. Only the protein sequence is given. CDR1 and CDR2, looked up from the germline V gene (reference sequence), are LNHDA and SQIVND.